One and the same sample provided the 25 T cell receptor beta chains below, sequenced in a study of T cell responses to AZD1222 COVID-19 vaccine. TCRdb's table, derived via immunoSEQ multiplex PCR, lists solely in-frame clones and lacks some. The sample contains 200,000 or so clones, 85% to 95% of which appear only once. This specimen was peripheral blood, taken on day 0 of AZD1222 vaccination. All receptors come from an adult in good health.

The chain recombines TRBV3-1 (or the pseudogene TRBV3-2) with TRBJ1-6, with D tentatively TRBD1 (5 bases). In germline, CDR1 is LGHDT, CDR2 YNNKEL (reference sequence). V lost 1 base and J lost 7, with 14 bases in between. This CDR3 is built from 16 residues. Here the CDR3 reads CASSQVSGTVNSPLHF. In nucleotides, the CDR3 is TGTGCCAGCAGCCAAGTGAGTGGGACGGTCAATTCACCCCTCCACTTT.

J is TRBJ2-3 and V is TRBV11-2; D is possibly TRBD2 (6 bases). This CDR3 region has 14 residues. Trimming pared 5 bases from V and 6 bases from J, leaving 15 bases between. The germline CDR1 and CDR2 sequences are SGHAT and FQNNGV. CDR3 in amino acids: CASSIDRGGDTQYF. CDR3 coding DNA: TGTGCCAGCAGCATCGATCGTGGAGGGGATACGCAGTATTTT.

V gene TRBV18 combines with J gene TRBJ2-7; the D is unclear. The CDR3 contains 13 residues. CDR1 and CDR2 from the germline V gene are KGHSH and LQKENI. The V end lost 2 bases, the J end lost 2 bases, and 7 bases lay between the germline ends. CDR3 loop: CASSPIPTYEQYV. CDR3 bases: TGTGCCAGCTCACCAATTCCTACCTACGAGCAGTACGTC.

The chain combines TRBV4-2 with TRBJ1-2; TRBD1 is a possible D gene (6 bases). V lost 4 bases and J 2 bases, leaving 11 bases between the germline ends. The CDR3 covers 14 residues. Germline CDR1 is LGHNA and CDR2 is YNFKEQ. For the CDR3, the DNA is TGTGCCAGCAGCCCCAGGACAGAAAACTATGGCTACACCTTC. This gives the protein CASSPRTENYGYTF.

The chain couples TRBV20-1 to TRBJ1-1, with a weak D call TRBD1 (6 bases). Germline CDR1 and CDR2: DFQATT and SNEGSKA (reference sequence). V lost 6 bases and J lost 8, with 16 bases in between. The CDR3 is 12 residues long. CDR3 sequence (DNA): TGCAGTGCCAGTAGGGGGTCGGAGGAAGCTTTCTTT. It is translated as CSASRGSEEAFF.

The rearrangement joins TRBV4-2 to TRBJ1-2; D is undetermined. V lost 4 bases, J lost 8 bases, and 20 bases lay in between. The CDR3 is 15 residues long. Germline CDR1 reads LGHNA; CDR2 reads YNFKEQ. The CDR3 spells CASSPPMGASEGYTF. CDR3 sequence (DNA): TGTGCCAGCAGCCCACCTATGGGAGCCTCAGAAGGCTACACCTTC.

The chain recombines TRBV27 with TRBJ2-2; 10 bases fit TRBD2. Looked up from germline, CDR1 is MNHEY and CDR2 is SMNVEV (reference sequence). The V and J ends lost 3 bases and 1 base, in that order; junction bases with no gene match: 8. The CDR3 loop spans 18 amino acids. CDR3 coding DNA: TGTGCCAGCAGTTTGTCAATCGGACTAGCGGTGAACACCGGGGAGCTGTTTTTT. The encoded protein is CASSLSIGLAVNTGELFF.

The J gene is TRBJ1-1, the V gene TRBV7-3, with 9 bases that match TRBD1. The CDR3 has 18 amino acids. V lost 5 bases and J lost 4; bases outside the gene matches: 17. Germline assignment: CDR1 SGHTA and CDR2 FQGTGA. This CDR3 is CASSPFKRDRVGPTEAFF. The CDR3 bases are TGTGCCAGCAGCCCCTTCAAACGGGACAGGGTTGGACCCACTGAAGCTTTCTTT.

The chain combines TRBV19 with TRBJ2-3, with a possible D match to TRBD2 (5 bases). V was pared by 4 bases and J by 3 bases, with 5 bases between. This CDR3 comprises 12 residues. CDR1 and CDR2 from the germline V gene are LNHDA and SQIVND (reference sequence). CDR3 loop: CASSKRTDTQYF. CDR3 DNA: TGTGCCAGTAGTAAGCGGACAGATACGCAGTATTTT.

This clone has only a few counts. This CDR3 reads CASRTSNTGELFF. The DNA of the CDR3 is TGTGCCAGTAGGACTAGCAACACCGGGGAGCTGTTTTTT. J is TRBJ2-2 and V is TRBV19; 7 bases fit TRBD2. This CDR3 contains 13 residues. Trimming cost V 6 bases and J 2 bases; bases outside gene matches: 0. CDR1 is LNHDA, CDR2 SQIVND, per germline (reference sequence).

The CDR3, as DNA: TGTGCCATCAGTGACAACAAGGGCTACACCTTC. It translates to CAISDNKGYTF. This sequence joins TRBV10-3 and TRBJ1-2; D not resolved. The CDR3 length is 11 residues. V shed 3 bases and J shed 8 bases, with 7 bases lying between them. CDR1 is ENHRY, CDR2 SYGVKD, per germline.

The chain combines TRBV6-6 with TRBJ1-1; no clear D. This CDR3 region has 13 residues. V was cut by 4 bases and J by 3 bases, with 9 bases left in between. Germline V lookup: CDR1 MNHNY, CDR2 SVGAGI (reference sequence). The CDR3 region is CASSSSGYTEAFF. The CDR3 DNA follows: TGTGCCAGCAGTTCGTCCGGTTACACTGAAGCTTTCTTT.

As DNA, the CDR3 is TGTGCCAGCAGCCAAGAGAGGACAGGGGGCCGGGAGACCCAGTACTTC. Residues: CASSQERTGGRETQYF. The J gene is TRBJ2-5, the V gene TRBV3-1 (or the pseudogene TRBV3-2); 11 nucleotides agree with TRBD1. The junction had 5 bases not matched to a gene; V was cut back by 0 bases and J by 5 bases. The length of the CDR3 is 16 residues. Germline V gene data show CDR1 as LGHDT and CDR2 as YNNKEL (reference sequence).

The gene calls are TRBV10-3 and TRBJ2-5, with D unclear. Deletions cut 0 bases from V and 5 bases from J, with 4 bases between. CDR3 length: 12 amino acids. CDR1 ENHRY and CDR2 SYGVKD come from the germline V gene. CDR3 DNA sequence: TGTGCCATCAGTGAGTCGGCTGAGACCCAGTACTTC. This codes for CAISESAETQYF.

The chain joins TRBV7-8 to TRBJ2-1; D perhaps matches TRBD1 (6 bases). CDR1 and CDR2 from the germline V gene are SGHVS and FQNEAQ. V was pared by 4 bases and J by 5 bases, with 21 bases between. The CDR3 runs 17 residues. CDR3 nucleotide sequence: TGTGCCAGCAGCTCATTAACTCGGGGCAGGGGAGACAATGAGCAGTTCTTC. Protein: CASSSLTRGRGDNEQFF. Together with reference TRBV7-8 and TRBJ2-1, the CDR3 gives the full variable domain: GAGVSQSPRYKVAKRGQDVALRCDPISGHVSLFWYQQALGQGPEFLTYFQNEAQLDKSGLPSDRFFAERPEGSVSTLKIQRTQQEDSAVYLCASSSLTRGRGDNEQFFGPGTRLTVL.

This chain uses TRBV5-1 with TRBJ1-1, with 9 bases fitting TRBD1. The V and J ends lost 0 bases and 0 bases, in that order; junction bases with no gene match: 6. The CDR3 has 17 residues. Looked up from germline, CDR1 is SGHRS and CDR2 is YFSETQ. CDR3 protein: CASSLARTGVMNTEAFF. The CDR3 coding sequence is TGCGCCAGCAGCTTGGCTCGGACAGGGGTCATGAACACTGAAGCTTTCTTT.

The chain joins TRBV9 to TRBJ2-1; possible D gene TRBD1, 6 bases. V was trimmed by 5 bases and J by 7 bases, leaving 13 bases between them. The germline CDR1 and CDR2 sequences are SGDLS and YYNGEE. The length of the CDR3 is 13 residues. The CDR3 loop reads CASRGAGSNEQFF. The CDR3 region has the DNA TGTGCCAGCAGGGGGGCCGGGTCGAATGAGCAGTTCTTC.

The rearrangement uses TRBV24-1 and TRBJ2-2, with a tentative D call TRBD2 (5 bases). Between the trimmed V and J ends, which lost 4 bases and 0 bases, there was a span of 8 bases. The CDR3 totals 15 residues. CDR1 is KGHDR, CDR2 SFDVKD, per germline. The CDR3 DNA follows: TGTGCCACCAGTGACCCCGGGGCGAACACCGGGGAGCTGTTTTTT. Translation: CATSDPGANTGELFF.

The gene calls are TRBV29-1 and TRBJ1-1, with TRBD1 matching 8 bases. Per the germline V gene, CDR1 is SQVTM and CDR2 is ANQGSEA. The CDR3 consists of 14 residues. Germline trimming cut 6 bases from V and 0 bases from J; bases unmatched to any gene: 6. CDR3: CSVGQGLMNTEAFF. CDR3 in DNA: TGCAGCGTCGGACAGGGACTCATGAACACTGAAGCTTTCTTT.

This clone has only a few counts. Other DNA sequences of this sample code for an identical CDR3. V usage is TRBV20-1 and J usage is TRBJ1-1; no firm D call. This CDR3 region has 11 residues. The germline V and J ends were trimmed by 0 bases and 10 bases, with 9 bases remaining between them. Germline CDR1 reads DFQATT; CDR2 reads SNEGSKA (reference sequence). The CDR3 DNA follows: TGCAGTGCTAGAGATCACCCATTAGCTTTCTTT. Residues: CSARDHPLAFF.

The rearrangement links TRBV2 to TRBJ1-2; D may be TRBD1 (6 bases). Germline V gives CDR1 SNHLY, CDR2 FYNNEI. The CDR3 is 18 residues long. V gave up 0 bases and J gave up 6 bases, with 23 bases separating them. In DNA form, the CDR3 reads TGTGCCAGCAGTGAAGCGCTTGGTCGTATCTGGACAGTTCATGGCTACACCTTC. Translated: CASSEALGRIWTVHGYTF.

V and J are TRBV18 and TRBJ1-1, with D maybe TRBD1 (6 bases). Germline CDR1 is KGHSH and CDR2 is LQKENI. The CDR3 has 17 residues. The V end was cut by 3 bases, the J end by 1 base, with 18 bases between. The CDR3 is CASSPIEYAGANTEAFF. The CDR3 nucleotides read TGTGCCAGCTCACCTATCGAGTATGCGGGGGCGAACACTGAAGCTTTCTTT.

The chain has TRBV10-3 and TRBJ1-1; D not certain. Germline V gene lookup returns CDR1 ENHRY and CDR2 SYGVKD. The V end lost 0 bases, the J end lost 3 bases, and 11 bases lay between the germline ends. The CDR3 covers 15 residues. The CDR3 spells CAISESISGYTEAFF. CDR3 in DNA: TGTGCCATCAGTGAGTCGATCTCGGGGTACACTGAAGCTTTCTTT.

This sequence joins TRBV18 and TRBJ1-2; D may be TRBD1 (5 bases). The CDR3 is 13 residues long. CDR1 is KGHSH, CDR2 LQKENI, per germline. V lost 3 bases, J lost 5 bases, and 10 bases lay in between. As DNA, the CDR3 is TGTGCCAGCTCACCCCAGGGAGAATATGGCTACACCTTC. Its protein product is CASSPQGEYGYTF.

The V gene is TRBV7-2, the J gene TRBJ1-6; no definite D call. V lost 1 base to trimming and J lost 7 bases, with 14 bases between them. Per the germline V gene, CDR1 is SGHTA and CDR2 is FQGNSA. The CDR3 is 16 amino acids. DNA of the CDR3: TGTGCCAGCAGCTTAGACTCGGGCCTTAGAAATTCACCCCTCCACTTT. The encoded protein is CASSLDSGLRNSPLHF.